This TCR beta chain was sequenced in a study of immune heterogeneity within non-small cell lung tumors. Overall study findings and caveats: There were identical dominant CDR3 beta clonotypes recurring across tumor sites within a patient, together with site-unique high-frequency clones.

A multiplex PCR containing 32 V primers and 13 J primers was used to amplify TCR beta CDR3. Using its own MiXCR run on the multiplex PCR reads, TCRdb lists one record per CDR3 protein. Of under 35,000 distinct CDR3 sequences listed, 25% to 30% were seen once; the top ten hold approximately 4.2%. Comment on this clonotype: No antigen is known for it. A much larger clone differs by one base, so this may be a read error.

Germline lookup yields CDR1 DFQATT and CDR2 SNEGSKA (reference sequence). The CDR3 is 15 amino acids. TCRs were amplified from roughly 590 ng gDNA of bulk tumor per sample. While surgery was under way, several biopsies spaced far apart were taken per primary tumor. Enrolled individuals presented with untreated, newly diagnosed non-small cell lung cancer and received curative surgery. Surgery with curative intent was being performed on the donors, who were newly diagnosed non-small cell lung cancer patients. The sequenced sample was lung tumor tissue. The sequence was collected from a man in his forties or fifties with non-small cell lung cancer. The chain combines TRBV20-1 with TRBJ2-1; D is perhaps TRBD2 (7 bases). The chain's CDR3 is CSAEGGTGSYNVQFF. The CDR3 DNA reads as TGCAGTGCTGAGGGGGGGACCGGCTCCTACAATGTGCAGTTCTTC.